These 13 T cell receptor beta chains were sequenced from one sample in a study of shared clonotypes between healthy human individuals. Libraries were prepared by immunoSEQ multiplex PCR; TCRdb keeps only in-frame clonotypes and omits some of them. Altogether around 2.1 million clones are present, nearly 97% being singletons, with the ten largest covering around 0.13%. Specimen: naive CD4+ T cells sorted from blood. The subset was: CD45RA+ positively selected. The receptors shown here come from a young man in good health.

This chain uses TRBV11-2 with TRBJ2-3; D gene uncertain. The V end lost 3 bases, the J end lost 9 bases, and 16 bases lay between the germline ends. This CDR3 spans 14 amino acids. CDR1 is SGHAT and CDR2 is FQNNGV in the germline V gene. The CDR3 DNA sequence: TGTGCCAGCAGCTTTACACGCAGCAAGGACACGCAGTATTTT. Translating it yields CASSFTRSKDTQYF.

The rearrangement joins TRBV6-1 to TRBJ2-5; D is possibly TRBD1 or TRBD2 (5 bases each). Deletions cut 4 bases from V and 1 base from J, with 13 bases between. The CDR3 has 15 amino acids. Germline V gene lookup returns CDR1 MNHNS and CDR2 SASEGT. The CDR3 is CASSVTGTSQETQYF. As DNA, the CDR3 is TGTGCCAGCAGTGTTACCGGGACGAGCCAAGAGACCCAGTACTTC.

The rearrangement joins TRBV2 to TRBJ2-7; TRBD2 matches at 10 bases. Per the germline V gene, CDR1 is SNHLY and CDR2 is FYNNEI. Trimming took 8 bases from V and 3 from J; bases not matched to a gene: 7. The CDR3 sequence is 14 residues long. CDR3: CASALAGVNYEQYF. The CDR3 DNA reads as TGTGCCAGCGCGCTAGCGGGAGTGAACTACGAGCAGTACTTC.

The chain combines TRBV18 with TRBJ2-5, with a weak D call TRBD2 (6 bases). The V end was cut by 3 bases, the J end by 5 bases, with 13 bases between. CDR1 is KGHSH, CDR2 LQKENI, per germline. CDR3 size: 14 residues. CDR3 bases: TGTGCCAGCTCACCCGGAGGAGGGTTGGAGACCCAGTACTTC. This translates into CASSPGGGLETQYF.

The chain carries TRBV29-1 and TRBJ1-1, with D unresolved. Germline loops: CDR1 SQVTM, CDR2 ANQGSEA. CDR3 length: 13 amino acids. The ends were cut back, 6 bases at V and 1 base at J, with 12 bases in the middle. CDR3 residues: CSVAPSKNTEAFF. DNA for the CDR3: TGCAGCGTCGCCCCCAGTAAGAACACTGAAGCTTTCTTT.

To note about this clone: Other DNA sequences within the sample encode an identical CDR3. The J gene is TRBJ2-7, the V gene TRBV6-1; 8 bases match TRBD1. The CDR3 runs 14 residues. V gave up 5 bases and J gave up 2 bases; unmatched junction bases: 5. The germline V gene has CDR1 MNHNS and CDR2 SASEGT. The CDR3 reads CASSPRQGTYEQYF. The CDR3 bases are TGTGCCAGCAGTCCCCGACAGGGGACCTACGAGCAGTACTTC.

The chain has TRBV5-1 and TRBJ2-7; the match to TRBD1 covers 10 bases. This CDR3 has 15 amino acids. Germline V gene sequence: CDR1 SGHRS, CDR2 YFSETQ. V shed 0 bases, J shed 6 bases, and the junction held 6 bases outside the gene matches. CDR3 in DNA: TGCGCCAGCAGCTTGGTTGTGACAGGGGGCATCGAGCAGTACTTC. Translated: CASSLVVTGGIEQYF.

This clone was found once. The chain joins TRBV4-3 to TRBJ2-4; 11 bases align to TRBD2. CDR3 length equals 17 residues. The junction had 9 bases not matched to a gene; V was cut back by 5 bases and J by 3 bases. Germline V gives CDR1 LGHNA, CDR2 YSLEER. The CDR3 spells CASSGNSGRGGKNIQYF. The CDR3 DNA sequence: TGCGCCAGCAGCGGGAATAGCGGGAGGGGAGGCAAAAACATTCAGTACTTC.

The genes are TRBV18 and TRBJ2-7, with D possibly being TRBD1 (6 bases). CDR3 size: 15 residues. V lost 4 bases, J lost 1 base, and 14 bases lay in between. Germline-derived CDR1 and CDR2 are KGHSH and LQKENI. The CDR3 sequence is CASSRAGESSYEQYF. The CDR3 DNA is TGTGCCAGCTCACGGGCAGGGGAATCGTCCTACGAGCAGTACTTC.

V and J are TRBV6-5 and TRBJ2-5; D is perhaps TRBD2 (6 bases). Germline CDR1 is MNHEY and CDR2 is SVGAGI. V lost 6 bases and J lost 5, with 13 bases in between. The CDR3 contains 13 residues. The CDR3, as DNA: TGTGCCAGCAGACCAGCGGGTCTGGAGACCCAGTACTTC. Translating it yields CASRPAGLETQYF.

V and J are TRBV30 and TRBJ1-5; no reliable D call. V lost 2 bases to trimming and J lost 7 bases, with 12 bases between them. The germline gives CDR1 GTSNPN, CDR2 SVGIG (reference sequence). The CDR3 loop spans 13 amino acids. In DNA, the CDR3 is TGTGCCTGGAGTATCGCAAGCTTGCAGCCCCAGCATTTT. Its translation is CAWSIASLQPQHF. Combining the CDR3 with reference TRBV30 and TRBJ1-5 gives the whole variable domain SQTIHQWPATLVQPVGSPLSLECTVEGTSNPNLYWYRQAAGRGLQLLFYSVGIGQISSEVPQNLSASRPQDRQFILSSKKLLLSDSGFYLCAWSIASLQPQHFGDGTRLSIL.

The V gene is TRBV5-6, the J gene TRBJ1-1; tentative D call: TRBD1 (5 bases). The germline CDR1 and CDR2 sequences are SGHDT and YYEEEE. Trimming left V 2 bases short and J 1 base short, with 18 bases between. The CDR3 runs to 17 residues. In DNA form, the CDR3 reads TGTGCCAGCAGCTTCCGGTCGGTGCCAGGACAGAACACTGAAGCTTTCTTT. It translates to CASSFRSVPGQNTEAFF.

The genes are TRBV7-9 and TRBJ1-3, with D possibly TRBD1 on 6 matching bases. This CDR3 region has 15 residues. Trimming took 4 bases from V and 0 from J, leaving 10 bases between them. Germline loops: CDR1 SEHNR, CDR2 FQNEAQ (reference sequence). The CDR3 coding sequence is TGTGCCAGCAGCTCGGACAGATTCTCTGGAAACACCATATATTTT. Protein: CASSSDRFSGNTIYF.